The 13 T cell receptor beta chains listed next were all sequenced from one sample in a study of T-cell reconstitution after alpha-beta-depleted transplantation in children. For TCRbeta, the library was prepared with unique molecular identifiers. TCRdb reprocessed the PCR reads via MiXCR and lists one record per CDR3 protein. The repertoire has 500,000 to 750,000 distinct CDR3 sequences, about an eighth of them found once; the top ten carry approximately 2.1%. The source was PBMCs, mostly from graft donor cells, collected 360 days after TCRalphabeta/CD19-depleted stem cell transplant. The receptors shown here come from a male patient aged 5 to 17 who had a stem cell transplant for acute myeloid leukemia, so the T cells may come from the graft donor.

This clonotype turned up a few times. The chain employs TRBV7-2 and TRBJ2-7; tentative D call: TRBD2 (5 bases). CDR1 SGHTA and CDR2 FQGNSA come from the germline V gene. The V gene lost 0 bases and the J gene lost 2 bases, with 11 bases spanning the gap. This CDR3 has 15 residues. CDR3 in amino acids: CASSLATGSTYEQYF. In DNA, the CDR3 is TGTGCCAGCAGCTTAGCTACGGGATCTACCTACGAGCAGTACTTC.

There are a few counts of this clonotype. This chain connects TRBV7-2 to TRBJ2-3; maybe TRBD2 (5 bases). Germline V gene sequence: CDR1 SGHTA, CDR2 FQGNSA. V gave up 5 bases and J gave up 5 bases, with 17 bases separating them. The CDR3 length is 15 residues. The CDR3 is CASSTGLIREDTQYF. The CDR3 DNA reads as TGTGCCAGCAGCACGGGTCTGATCCGGGAAGATACGCAGTATTTT.

This clonotype has a handful of counts. This rearrangement joins TRBV11-2 to TRBJ2-3, with D possibly matching TRBD2 (5 bases). Germline loops: CDR1 SGHAT, CDR2 FQNNGV. The CDR3 extends over 12 amino acids. Trimming removed 7 bases at V and 7 bases at J, with 12 bases between. This CDR3 is CASTHRRNTQYF. As DNA, the CDR3 is TGTGCCAGCACCCACCGGAGGAATACGCAGTATTTT. The whole variable domain, remainder taken from reference TRBV11-2 and TRBJ2-3, is EAGVAQSPRYKIIEKRQSVAFWCNPISGHATLYWYQQILGQGPKLLIQFQNNGVVDDSQLPKDRFSAERLKGVDSTLKIQPAKLEDSAVYLCASTHRRNTQYFGPGTRLTVL.

This chain connects TRBV4-1 to TRBJ2-7, with D possibly being TRBD1 (5 bases). V was shortened by 4 bases and J by 5 bases, with 15 bases between the two germline ends. This CDR3 comprises 14 residues. From germline, CDR1 is MGHRA and CDR2 YSYEKL. This CDR3 reads CASSLQVFTNEQYF. The CDR3 nucleotides are TGCGCCAGCAGCCTACAGGTCTTCACCAACGAGCAGTACTTC.

This clonotype was counted a few times. This chain connects TRBV7-2 to TRBJ1-1; tentative D call: TRBD1 (5 bases). CDR1 and CDR2 (germline): SGHTA, FQGNSA. V lost 8 bases, J lost 0 bases, and 10 bases lay in between. CDR3 length: 13 residues. CDR3 sequence: CASPSTVNTEAFF. CDR3 in DNA: TGTGCCAGCCCATCGACAGTGAACACTGAAGCTTTCTTT.

This chain links TRBV4-2 with TRBJ2-1, with D maybe TRBD2 (7 bases). V shed 0 bases and J shed 1 base, with 13 bases lying between them. This CDR3 spans 17 amino acids. Germline loops: CDR1 LGHNA, CDR2 YNFKEQ. In DNA, the CDR3 is TGTGCCAGCAGCCAAGATGAGGGAGGGGGTTCCTACAATGAGCAGTTCTTC. This sequence encodes CASSQDEGGGSYNEQFF.

The rearrangement links TRBV3-1 to TRBJ2-1, with 11 bases matching TRBD2. Germline V gene sequence: CDR1 LGHDT, CDR2 YNNKEL (reference sequence). Trimming took 4 bases from V and 7 from J; bases not matched to a gene: 9. The CDR3 is 16 residues long. The CDR3 DNA follows: TGTGCCAGCAGCCTTAATGCCGGGACTAGCGGAAATGAGCAGTTCTTC. Its translation is CASSLNAGTSGNEQFF.

This clonotype showed up just a few times. The rearrangement uses TRBV5-8 and TRBJ2-1; tentatively, D is TRBD2 (5 bases). The V gene lost 2 bases and the J gene lost 5 bases, with 14 bases spanning the gap. The CDR3 extends over 15 amino acids. The V gene's germline CDR1 is SGHTS and CDR2 YDEGEE. Here the CDR3 DNA reads TGTGCCAGCAGCTTCGGTGGGAGTAGCCACAATGAGCAGTTCTTC. Its translation is CASSFGGSSHNEQFF.

This clonotype was recorded at least ten times. The rearrangement uses TRBV20-1 and TRBJ1-5; 7 bases are shared with TRBD1. CDR1 is DFQATT, CDR2 SNEGSKA, per germline (reference sequence). This CDR3 contains 15 residues. With 5 bases clipped from V and 0 bases from J, the junction kept 7 bases outside the gene matches. CDR3 sequence (DNA): TGCAGTGCTCCCTCAGGGGGGTATAGCAATCAGCCCCAGCATTTT. It encodes CSAPSGGYSNQPQHF.

This clonotype was picked up many times. This sequence joins TRBV7-6 and TRBJ2-7, with D perhaps TRBD2 (5 bases). This CDR3 spans 15 amino acids. From germline, CDR1 is SGHVS and CDR2 FNYEAQ. V lost 1 base, J lost 4 bases, and 14 bases lay in between. CDR3 protein: CASSLERDGSYEQYF. Here the CDR3 DNA reads TGTGCCAGCAGCTTAGAACGGGATGGATCTTACGAGCAGTACTTC.

Concerning this clonotype: A read error may account for a junction end that differs from germline. J is TRBJ2-1 and V is TRBV24-1; D is perhaps TRBD2 (6 bases). This CDR3 has 18 amino acids. Germline V gives CDR1 KGHDR, CDR2 SFDVKD. In DNA form, the CDR3 reads TGTGCCACCAGTGATTCTGACTGGGGTAGCGGTACCTACAATAAGCAGTTCTTC. It translates to CATSDSDWGSGTYNKQFF.

This sequence joins TRBV28 and TRBJ1-2; the D gene is possibly TRBD1 (5 bases). Trimming removed 3 bases from V and 4 bases from J, with 21 bases in between. Germline V gene data show CDR1 as MDHEN and CDR2 as SYDVKM. CDR3 length: 17 amino acids. This chain's CDR3 is CASSLRVGALFLYGYTF. The CDR3 DNA reads TGTGCCAGCAGTTTGCGCGTTGGGGCCCTTTTCCTCTATGGCTACACCTTC.

This chain joins TRBV7-9 and TRBJ2-7; 11 bases match TRBD2. The length of the CDR3 is 12 residues. J was trimmed by 6 bases and V by 8 bases; bases with no gene match: 3. Germline V gives CDR1 SEHNR, CDR2 FQNEAQ (reference sequence). CDR3 sequence: CASGGLAVEQYF. CDR3 DNA sequence: TGTGCCAGCGGGGGACTAGCGGTCGAGCAGTACTTC.